These 20 T cell receptor beta chains share one sample of origin, sequenced in a study of blood T cell repertoires in COVID-19. TCRdb's copy holds only in-frame clones and misses some; the assay was immunoSEQ multiplex PCR. Among about 170,000 clones listed, 83% were seen once. The specimen was peripheral blood. The receptors shown here come from an elderly woman with acute or convalescent COVID-19.

V and J are TRBV5-6 and TRBJ2-3; D might be TRBD1 (5 bases). The length of the CDR3 is 14 residues. Trimming pared 0 bases from V and 1 base from J, leaving 6 bases between. CDR1 is SGHDT and CDR2 is YYEEEE in the germline V gene. The CDR3 spells CASSLAGRTDTQYF. CDR3 bases: TGTGCCAGCAGCTTGGCAGGGCGCACAGATACGCAGTATTTT. The full variable domain, with the rest looked up from reference TRBV5-6 and TRBJ2-3, is DAGVTQSPTHLIKTRGQQVTLRCSPKSGHDTVSWYQQALGQGPQFIFQYYEEEERQRGNFPDRFSGHQFPNYSSELNVNALLLGDSALYLCASSLAGRTDTQYFGPGTRLTVL.

The chain links TRBV6-2 or TRBV6-3 to TRBJ1-1; 8 bases align to TRBD1. Losses at the gene ends were 0 bases for V and 11 bases for J; bases not matched to a gene: 8. The CDR3 extends over 14 amino acids. CDR1 is MNHEY, CDR2 SVGEGT, per germline. CDR3 in DNA: TGTGCCAGCAGTTACTCGACACAGGGGGTGAACGCTTTCTTT. Its protein is CASSYSTQGVNAFF.

The gene calls are TRBV7-2 and TRBJ2-4; no clear D. V was shortened by 1 base and J by 8 bases, with 15 bases between the two germline ends. Germline V gene sequence: CDR1 SGHTA, CDR2 FQGNSA. The CDR3 has 15 amino acids. The CDR3 is CASSLDIASGYIQYF. The CDR3, as DNA: TGTGCCAGCAGCTTAGACATCGCAAGTGGTTACATTCAGTACTTC. Full variable domain (rest looked up from reference TRBV7-2 and TRBJ2-4): GAGVSQSPSNKVTEKGKDVELRCDPISGHTALYWYRQSLGQGLEFLIYFQGNSAPDKSGLPSDRFSAERTGGSVSTLTIQRTQQEDSAVYLCASSLDIASGYIQYFGAGTRLSVL.

This clone was detected once. The V call is TRBV7-9, the J call TRBJ1-1; tentatively, D is TRBD1 (5 bases). This CDR3 has 16 amino acids. Germline assignment: CDR1 SEHNR and CDR2 FQNEAQ (reference sequence). Between the trimmed V and J ends, which lost 2 bases and 0 bases, there was a span of 13 bases. The CDR3 DNA sequence: TGTGCCAGCAGCTTATTAGGAGGGGTCGTGAACACTGAAGCTTTCTTT. This encodes CASSLLGGVVNTEAFF.

V usage is TRBV5-6 and J usage is TRBJ2-5; possibly TRBD2 for D (6 bases). The CDR3 spans 13 residues. V dropped 2 bases and J dropped 5 bases, with 10 bases sitting between them. Germline-derived CDR1 and CDR2 are SGHDT and YYEEEE. This chain's CDR3 is CASSFAGSETQYF. In DNA form, the CDR3 reads TGTGCCAGCAGCTTCGCGGGGTCGGAGACCCAGTACTTC. The complete variable domain, with remaining parts taken from reference TRBV5-6 and TRBJ2-5, reads DAGVTQSPTHLIKTRGQQVTLRCSPKSGHDTVSWYQQALGQGPQFIFQYYEEEERQRGNFPDRFSGHQFPNYSSELNVNALLLGDSALYLCASSFAGSETQYFGPGTRLLVL.

The chain recombines TRBV7-9 with TRBJ2-5, with 11 positions matching TRBD1. This CDR3 contains 15 residues. Germline CDR1 is SEHNR and CDR2 is FQNEAQ (reference sequence). V gave up 5 bases and J gave up 5 bases; unmatched junction bases: 7. DNA of the CDR3: TGTGCCAGCAGCCCTAGGACAGGGGGCTGGGAGACCCAGTACTTC. Translating it yields CASSPRTGGWETQYF.

V usage is TRBV6-5 and J usage is TRBJ2-5, with TRBD1 identical over 7 bases. Germline loops: CDR1 MNHEY, CDR2 SVGAGI. CDR3 length: 13 residues. The V segment lost 6 bases and the J segment 1 base; nucleotides outside the gene matches: 2. CDR3 loop: CASSWTGQETQYF. The CDR3 DNA follows: TGTGCCAGCAGCTGGACAGGCCAAGAGACCCAGTACTTC.

This clone was observed once. The gene calls are TRBV5-1 and TRBJ2-5; D call uncertain. Germline V gene sequence: CDR1 SGHRS, CDR2 YFSETQ. Trimming shortened V by 5 bases and J by 5 bases, and 7 bases separated the two germline ends. There are 11 residues in the CDR3. In DNA form, the CDR3 reads TGCGCCAGCAGATTTGAGGAGACCCAGTACTTC. Its protein product is CASRFEETQYF.

The V gene is TRBV19, the J gene TRBJ1-2; D is undetermined. The CDR3 length is 13 residues. Germline assignment: CDR1 LNHDA and CDR2 SQIVND (reference sequence). Between the trimmed V and J ends, which lost 4 bases and 1 base, there was a span of 7 bases. The CDR3 DNA follows: TGTGCCAGTAGTAACGAGTTTAACTATGGCTACACCTTC. This encodes CASSNEFNYGYTF.

The chain couples TRBV5-1 to TRBJ1-6; D is unclear. CDR3 length: 14 amino acids. V lost 0 bases and J 7 bases, leaving 8 bases between the germline ends. Germline-derived CDR1 and CDR2 are SGHRS and YFSETQ. CDR3 residues: CASSLVQTNSPLHF. The CDR3 coding sequence is TGCGCCAGCAGCTTGGTTCAGACAAATTCACCCCTCCACTTT.

V gene TRBV5-1 combines with J gene TRBJ2-3, with 9 bases lining up with TRBD2. The germline CDR1 and CDR2 sequences are SGHRS and YFSETQ. This CDR3 comprises 16 residues. Germline trimming cut 0 bases from V and 3 bases from J; bases unmatched to any gene: 5. The CDR3 protein is CASSLGIAGVTDTQYF. In DNA, the CDR3 is TGCGCCAGCAGCTTGGGTATAGCGGGAGTAACAGATACGCAGTATTTT.

V and J are TRBV28 and TRBJ2-3; tentatively, D is TRBD2 (5 bases). The CDR3 sequence is 10 residues long. Germline loops: CDR1 MDHEN, CDR2 SYDVKM. The CDR3 nucleotides read TGTAGCTGCGGGACAGATACGCAGTATTTT. Encoded protein: CSCGTDTQYF.

The chain employs TRBV5-1 and TRBJ2-3; D might be TRBD1 (9 bases). CDR1 and CDR2 (germline): SGHRS, YFSETQ. CDR3 length equals 17 residues. V lost 0 bases to trimming and J lost 0 bases, with 14 bases between them. CDR3 loop: CASSLAGGTGSTDTQYF. The CDR3 nucleotides are TGCGCCAGCAGCTTGGCGGGAGGGACAGGGAGCACAGATACGCAGTATTTT.

The chain has TRBV12-2 and TRBJ1-1. TRBV12-2 is labeled a pseudogene. The CDR3 covers 13 residues. The CDR3 DNA reads TGTGCAAGTCGCTTGTCTATGAACACTGAAGCTTTCTTT. Translating gives CASRLSMNTEAFF.

The chain has TRBV11-3 and TRBJ2-1; D is ambiguous. Germline assignment: CDR1 SGHNT and CDR2 YENEEA. This CDR3 is built from 12 residues. V was clipped by 3 bases and J by 11 bases, with 11 bases between them. The CDR3 sequence: CASSFSGNKQFF. The CDR3, as DNA: TGTGCCAGCAGCTTTTCAGGAAACAAGCAGTTCTTC.

V is TRBV6-5 and J is TRBJ1-5; the D is unclear. Trimming stripped 4 bases from V and 0 bases from J, with 10 bases between. Germline CDR1 MNHEY, CDR2 SVGAGI. This CDR3 is 15 amino acids long. The CDR3 sequence: CASSSTPYSNQPQHF. For the CDR3, the DNA is TGTGCCAGCAGTTCCACACCTTATAGCAATCAGCCCCAGCATTTT.

The V and J genes are TRBV6-4 and TRBJ2-3, with 9 bases aligning to TRBD2. The trim removed 3 bases at V and 0 bases at J, leaving 1 base unmatched. The CDR3 runs to 15 residues. Looked up from germline, CDR1 is MRHNA and CDR2 is SNTAGT. CDR3 nucleotide sequence: TGTGCCAGCAGTGAGCGGGGGGGTAGCACAGATACGCAGTATTTT. Its protein product is CASSERGGSTDTQYF.

V usage is TRBV19 and J usage is TRBJ1-5, with TRBD1 matching over 7 bases. The germline gives CDR1 LNHDA, CDR2 SQIVND (reference sequence). Trimming at V came to 3 bases and at J to 6 bases, leaving 5 bases not matched to a gene. This CDR3 comprises 14 residues. The CDR3 DNA reads as TGTGCCAGTAGTATGGAGGGGGCTCTTCAGCCCCAGCATTTT. As protein: CASSMEGALQPQHF.

The V gene is TRBV18, the J gene TRBJ2-5, with TRBD1 matching 7 bases. In germline, CDR1 is KGHSH, CDR2 LQKENI. Trimming cost V 3 bases and J 0 bases; bases outside gene matches: 4. The CDR3 spans 15 residues. The chain's CDR3 is CASSPNRGYQETQYF. The CDR3 nucleotides are TGTGCCAGCTCACCTAACAGGGGCTACCAAGAGACCCAGTACTTC.

The table lists this clone with a few counts. V gene TRBV19 combines with J gene TRBJ2-1, with 10 bases matching TRBD2. This CDR3 has 20 amino acids. Germline values: CDR1 LNHDA, CDR2 SQIVND (reference sequence). V trimming: 0 bases; J trimming: 1 base; junction bases outside the gene matches: 12. CDR3 loop: CASSIDLRTSGANSYNEQFF. The DNA for the CDR3 is TGTGCCAGTAGTATAGATCTAAGGACTAGCGGAGCGAATTCCTACAATGAGCAGTTCTTC.